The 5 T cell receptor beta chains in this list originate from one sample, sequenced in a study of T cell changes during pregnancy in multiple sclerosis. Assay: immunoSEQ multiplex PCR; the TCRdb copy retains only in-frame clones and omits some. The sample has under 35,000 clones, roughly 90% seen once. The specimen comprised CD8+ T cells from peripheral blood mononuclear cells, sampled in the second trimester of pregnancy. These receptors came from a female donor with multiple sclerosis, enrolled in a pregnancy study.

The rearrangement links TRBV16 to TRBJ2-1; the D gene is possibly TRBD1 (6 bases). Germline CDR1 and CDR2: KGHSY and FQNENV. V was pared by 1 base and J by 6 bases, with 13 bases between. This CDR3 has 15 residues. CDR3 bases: TGTGCCAGCAGCCAATTTGTGGCAGGGGCCAATGAGCAGTTCTTC. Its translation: CASSQFVAGANEQFF.

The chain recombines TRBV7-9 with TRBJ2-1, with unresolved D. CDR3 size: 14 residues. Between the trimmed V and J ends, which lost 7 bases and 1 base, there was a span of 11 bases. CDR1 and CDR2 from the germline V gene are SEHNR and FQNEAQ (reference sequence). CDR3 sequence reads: CASTTLGSYNEQFF. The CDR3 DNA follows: TGTGCCAGCACCACTCTAGGATCCTACAATGAGCAGTTCTTC.

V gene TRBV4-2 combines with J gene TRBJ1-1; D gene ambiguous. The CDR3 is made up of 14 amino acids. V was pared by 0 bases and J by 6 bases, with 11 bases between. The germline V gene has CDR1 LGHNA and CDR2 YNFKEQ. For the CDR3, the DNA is TGTGCCAGCAGCCAAGAATCCGAGAGCGCTGAAGCTTTCTTT. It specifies CASSQESESAEAFF.

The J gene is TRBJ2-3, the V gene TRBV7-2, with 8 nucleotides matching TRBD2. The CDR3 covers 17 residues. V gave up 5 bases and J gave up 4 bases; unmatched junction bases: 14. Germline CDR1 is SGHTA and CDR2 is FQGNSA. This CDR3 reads CASSVLFSGNTADTQYF. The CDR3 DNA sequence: TGTGCCAGCAGCGTCCTCTTTAGCGGGAATACGGCAGATACGCAGTATTTT. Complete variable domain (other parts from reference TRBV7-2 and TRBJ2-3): GAGVSQSPSNKVTEKGKDVELRCDPISGHTALYWYRQSLGQGLEFLIYFQGNSAPDKSGLPSDRFSAERTGGSVSTLTIQRTQQEDSAVYLCASSVLFSGNTADTQYFGPGTRLTVL.

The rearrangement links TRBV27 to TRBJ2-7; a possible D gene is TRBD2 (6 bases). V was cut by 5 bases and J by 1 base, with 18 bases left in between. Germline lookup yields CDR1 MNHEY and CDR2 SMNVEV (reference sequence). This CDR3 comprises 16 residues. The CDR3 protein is CASSLFWGERSYEQYF. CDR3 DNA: TGTGCCAGCAGTCTCTTTTGGGGGGAGAGGTCCTACGAGCAGTACTTC.